Listed here are 25 T cell receptor beta chains from one sample, sequenced in a study of preoperative IRX-2 immunotherapy in early breast cancer. Clones were read by immunoSEQ multiplex PCR, and TCRdb kept only the in-frame ones, dropping some. This sample has fewer than 30,000 clones, with roughly 89% found just once. Treatment defined: preoperative locoregional IRX-2 cytokine immunotherapy. The sample was collected from a patient treated with IRX-2 immunotherapy. The source of these receptors is a human donor with breast cancer.

The CDR3 sequence: CASSQEGFGGELFF. The CDR3 nucleotides are TGCGCCAGCAGCCAAGAGGGATTTGGCGGGGAGCTGTTTTTT. The chain carries TRBV4-1 and TRBJ2-2; D is uncertain. Germline V CDR1 and CDR2: MGHRA, YSYEKL. CDR3 size: 14 residues. Trimming took off 0 bases at V and 7 bases at J, with 9 bases between the two ends.

The V gene is TRBV10-2, the J gene TRBJ2-7, with D perhaps being TRBD1 or TRBD2 (5 bases each). Trimming left V 10 bases short and J 4 bases short, with 20 bases between. Germline CDR1 is WSHSY and CDR2 is SAAADI. This CDR3 is 14 amino acids long. CDR3 DNA: TGCGCCACCCGGGACCGGGGCTCCCTGTACGAGCAGTACTTC. Translating gives CATRDRGSLYEQYF.

This clone was picked up a small number of times. The CDR3 reads CASSQGAAGNEQFF. The CDR3 DNA sequence: TGTGCCAGCAGTCAAGGGGCGGCGGGAAATGAGCAGTTCTTC. The V call is TRBV27, the J call TRBJ2-1; D is perhaps TRBD2 (6 bases). Germline V lookup: CDR1 MNHEY, CDR2 SMNVEV (reference sequence). Trimming stripped 5 bases from V and 7 bases from J, with 15 bases between. This CDR3 is 14 amino acids long.

This clone was counted a few times. The chain joins TRBV27 to TRBJ2-5; the match to TRBD2 covers 15 bases. The V segment lost 5 bases and the J segment 5 bases; nucleotides outside the gene matches: 9. The CDR3 consists of 17 residues. From germline, CDR1 is MNHEY and CDR2 SMNVEV (reference sequence). DNA for the CDR3: TGTGCCAGCAGTCCTTATTCCGGGACTAGCGGGAGGGAGACCCAGTACTTC. This codes for CASSPYSGTSGRETQYF.

The chain is built from TRBV5-1 and TRBJ2-3, with D perhaps matching TRBD1 (6 bases). The ends were cut back, 10 bases at V and 4 bases at J, with 16 bases in the middle. The germline CDR1 and CDR2 sequences are SGHRS and YFSETQ. CDR3 length equals 13 residues. The CDR3 coding sequence is TGCGCCGGAAACAGGGATCCGGCAGATACGCAGTATTTT. Translated: CAGNRDPADTQYF. The entire variable domain, with the rest obtained from reference TRBV5-1 and TRBJ2-3, is as follows: KAGVTQTPRYLIKTRGQQVTLSCSPISGHRSVSWYQQTPGQGLQFLFEYFSETQRNKGNFPGRFSGRQFSNSRSEMNVSTLELGDSALYLCAGNRDPADTQYFGPGTRLTVL.

The rearrangement uses TRBV6-1 and TRBJ1-3, with D hard to call. Trimming took 3 bases from V and 4 from J, leaving 10 bases between them. The germline V gene has CDR1 MNHNS and CDR2 SASEGT. This CDR3 has 14 residues. In DNA, the CDR3 is TGTGCCAGCAGTGATTGGAGCACGGGAAACACCATATATTTT. Its protein is CASSDWSTGNTIYF.

The chain recombines TRBV6-5 with TRBJ1-2; TRBD1 is a possible D gene (5 bases). This CDR3 comprises 16 residues. Germline V gene lookup returns CDR1 MNHEY and CDR2 SVGAGI. V lost 0 bases and J 2 bases, leaving 13 bases between the germline ends. CDR3 sequence: CASSYSSQGSNYGYTF. DNA of the CDR3: TGTGCCAGCAGTTACTCTTCTCAGGGATCGAACTATGGCTACACCTTC.

This chain connects TRBV29-1 to TRBJ2-7; weak D call: TRBD2 (6 bases). Trimming removed 7 bases at V and 2 bases at J, with 15 bases between. The CDR3 runs to 13 residues. Germline CDR1 and CDR2: SQVTM and ANQGSEA. CDR3 residues: CSAVGGFPYEQYF. CDR3 nucleotide sequence: TGCAGCGCAGTTGGAGGGTTCCCCTACGAGCAGTACTTC.

The chain couples TRBV5-4 to TRBJ2-1, with a possible D match to TRBD2 (6 bases). This CDR3 contains 14 residues. CDR1 and CDR2 (germline): SGHNT, YYREEE (reference sequence). V lost 3 bases and J 7 bases, leaving 14 bases between the germline ends. CDR3: CASSSGGPRNEQFF. CDR3 DNA sequence: TGTGCCAGCAGCTCTGGAGGGCCGAGGAATGAGCAGTTCTTC. The full variable domain, its missing parts supplied by reference TRBV5-4 and TRBJ2-1, is ETGVTQSPTHLIKTRGQQVTLRCSSQSGHNTVSWYQQALGQGPQFIFQYYREEENGRGNFPPRFSGLQFPNYSSELNVNALELDDSALYLCASSSGGPRNEQFFGPGTRLTVL.

This sequence joins TRBV5-5 and TRBJ1-2, with D uncertain. Germline V gene data show CDR1 as SGHKS and CDR2 as YYEKEE (reference sequence). The V end was cut by 0 bases, the J end by 5 bases, with 14 bases between. CDR3 length: 15 residues. The CDR3 protein is CASSLVPGSAYGYTF. In DNA, the CDR3 is TGTGCCAGCAGCTTGGTGCCGGGCTCGGCGTATGGCTACACCTTC.

V is TRBV5-1 and J is TRBJ2-3; D unclear. This CDR3 has 14 residues. V gave up 0 bases and J gave up 2 bases, with 7 bases separating them. CDR1 and CDR2 (germline): SGHRS, YFSETQ. CDR3 DNA: TGCGCCAGCAGCTTGGGAGTAGTCACAGATACGCAGTATTTT. This codes for CASSLGVVTDTQYF.

V and J are TRBV18 and TRBJ1-5; tentatively, D is TRBD1 (6 bases). The CDR3 sequence is 16 residues long. CDR1 is KGHSH, CDR2 LQKENI, per germline. V was clipped by 3 bases and J by 0 bases, with 12 bases between them. The CDR3 DNA follows: TGTGCCAGCTCACCTAGAGGACAGTCTAGCAATCAGCCCCAGCATTTT. As protein: CASSPRGQSSNQPQHF. The variable domain in full, with the rest retrieved from reference TRBV18 and TRBJ1-5, is NAGVMQNPRHLVRRRGQEARLRCSPMKGHSHVYWYRQLPEEGLKFMVYLQKENIIDESGMPKERFSAEFPKEGPSILRIQQVVRGDSAAYFCASSPRGQSSNQPQHFGDGTRLSIL.

The V and J genes are TRBV5-5 and TRBJ1-6; the match to TRBD1 covers 8 bases. Germline V gene sequence: CDR1 SGHKS, CDR2 YYEKEE (reference sequence). V lost 4 bases and J lost 5; bases outside the gene matches: 8. The CDR3 consists of 16 residues. The CDR3 reads CASSRAGGGNNSPLHF. In nucleotides, the CDR3 is TGTGCCAGCAGCAGGGCAGGGGGCGGGAATAATTCACCCCTCCACTTT.

This clone was observed once. The J gene is TRBJ1-2, the V gene TRBV30; D gene ambiguous. Germline V gene sequence: CDR1 GTSNPN, CDR2 SVGIG (reference sequence). This CDR3 is built from 14 residues. V lost 8 bases and J lost 3, with 19 bases in between. CDR3 in DNA: TGTGCCCGAACTACAAGGCGAAGAGACTATGGCTACACCTTC. Residues: CARTTRRRDYGYTF.

CDR3: CATSVSDADNYGYTF. DNA of the CDR3: TGTGCCACCAGCGTCTCAGACGCGGATAACTATGGCTACACCTTC. The chain joins TRBV15 to TRBJ1-2, with D uncertain. Germline CDR1 and CDR2: LNHNV and YYDKDF (reference sequence). The germline V and J ends were trimmed by 5 bases and 1 base, with 14 bases remaining between them. There are 15 residues in the CDR3.

The chain carries TRBV19 and TRBJ2-1; D is unresolved. Trimming took 1 base from V and 6 from J, leaving 19 bases between them. CDR3 size: 17 residues. Germline V gene sequence: CDR1 LNHDA, CDR2 SQIVND (reference sequence). Here the CDR3 DNA reads TGTGCCAGTAGTATAGGGATAGGACCTTCTAGAATCAATGAGCAGTTCTTC. Translated: CASSIGIGPSRINEQFF.

The chain links TRBV18 to TRBJ2-7; the match to TRBD1 covers 8 bases. Per the germline V gene, CDR1 is KGHSH and CDR2 is LQKENI. The junction had 5 bases not matched to a gene; V was cut back by 0 bases and J by 4 bases. The CDR3 extends over 15 amino acids. The DNA for the CDR3 is TGTGCCAGCTCACCACCATCCAGGGGGCTGTACGAGCAGTACTTC. Translated, it gives CASSPPSRGLYEQYF.

This clone was seen a single time. This chain links TRBV6-6 with TRBJ1-5; D is perhaps TRBD1 (6 bases). V lost 10 bases and J lost 2, with 21 bases in between. Germline V gene lookup returns CDR1 MNHNY and CDR2 SVGAGI (reference sequence). The CDR3 covers 16 residues. CDR3 sequence: CATNSLGAGGNQPQHF. The DNA for the CDR3 is TGTGCCACTAATAGCCTGGGGGCAGGAGGCAATCAGCCCCAGCATTTT.

This chain uses TRBV16 with TRBJ2-5; possibly TRBD2 for D (6 bases). CDR3 length: 14 residues. Trimming cost V 0 bases and J 2 bases, with 7 bases left between them. The germline V gene has CDR1 KGHSY and CDR2 FQNENV. The CDR3 nucleotides read TGTGCCAGCAGCCAATCGGACTATCAAGAGACCCAGTACTTC. This translates into CASSQSDYQETQYF.

The gene calls are TRBV6-5 and TRBJ2-5; 11 nucleotides line up with TRBD2. Near its end, the DNA agrees better with TRBJ2-7, so the J call may be wrong. The germline gives CDR1 MNHEY, CDR2 SVGAGI. This CDR3 spans 16 amino acids. The CDR3 DNA sequence: TGTGCCAGCAGTTACTGGGGGACTAGCGGATTCTACGAGCAGTACTTC. It specifies CASSYWGTSGFYEQYF.

This chain connects TRBV5-4 to TRBJ2-7; 9 nucleotides agree with TRBD2. The CDR3 loop spans 15 amino acids. Per germline, CDR1 SGHNT and CDR2 YYREEE (reference sequence). V dropped 0 bases and J dropped 7; count of bases not matched to a gene: 8. The DNA for the CDR3 is TGTGCCAGCAGCTTGGAATTAGCGGGAGATCGAGAGCAGTACTTC. This sequence encodes CASSLELAGDREQYF.

The chain joins TRBV6-5 to TRBJ1-1; D remains unclear. V lost 0 bases and J 1 base, leaving 9 bases between the germline ends. CDR3 length equals 15 residues. CDR1 is MNHEY and CDR2 is SVGAGI in the germline V gene. The CDR3 DNA reads as TGTGCCAGCAGTTACTCGGGAGGGTCGAACACTGAAGCTTTCTTT. Protein sequence: CASSYSGGSNTEAFF.

The chain couples TRBV30 to TRBJ2-3; 7 bases line up with TRBD1. Germline V lookup: CDR1 GTSNPN, CDR2 SVGIG (reference sequence). The CDR3 spans 12 residues. Losses at the gene ends were 1 base for V and 13 bases for J; bases not matched to a gene: 8. As DNA, the CDR3 is TGTGCCTGGAGTGGAGAGACAGGGTTAAAGTATTTT. Protein: CAWSGETGLKYF.

V is TRBV10-3 and J is TRBJ2-5; TRBD1 matches at 9 bases. The germline CDR1 and CDR2 sequences are ENHRY and SYGVKD. Unmatched junction bases numbered 8, after V lost 6 bases and J lost 3 bases. The CDR3 runs 15 residues. CDR3 protein: CAIRGTGRGKETQYF. The CDR3 nucleotides are TGTGCCATCAGAGGGACAGGGAGGGGTAAAGAGACCCAGTACTTC.

The rearrangement uses TRBV19 and TRBJ1-3; D is perhaps TRBD1 (5 bases). Germline V gene data show CDR1 as LNHDA and CDR2 as SQIVND (reference sequence). The CDR3 totals 15 residues. With 5 bases removed from V and 0 bases from J, the gap between germline ends came to 11 bases. Written as DNA, the CDR3 is TGTGCCAGTAGTGCGGGACGAATCTCTGGAAACACCATATATTTT. As protein: CASSAGRISGNTIYF.